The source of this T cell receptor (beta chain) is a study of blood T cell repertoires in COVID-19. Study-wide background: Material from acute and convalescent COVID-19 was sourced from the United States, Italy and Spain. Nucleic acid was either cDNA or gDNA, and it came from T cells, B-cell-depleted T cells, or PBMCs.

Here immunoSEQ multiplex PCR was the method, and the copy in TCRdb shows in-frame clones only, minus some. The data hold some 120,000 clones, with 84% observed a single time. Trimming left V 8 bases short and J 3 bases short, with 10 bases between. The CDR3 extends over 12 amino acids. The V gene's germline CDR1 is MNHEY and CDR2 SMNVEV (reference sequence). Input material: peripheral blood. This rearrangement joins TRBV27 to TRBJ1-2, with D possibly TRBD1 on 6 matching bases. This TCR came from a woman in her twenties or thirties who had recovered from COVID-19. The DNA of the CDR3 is TGTGCCAGCGGGGGCCGATACTATGGCTACACCTTC. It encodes CASGGRYYGYTF.